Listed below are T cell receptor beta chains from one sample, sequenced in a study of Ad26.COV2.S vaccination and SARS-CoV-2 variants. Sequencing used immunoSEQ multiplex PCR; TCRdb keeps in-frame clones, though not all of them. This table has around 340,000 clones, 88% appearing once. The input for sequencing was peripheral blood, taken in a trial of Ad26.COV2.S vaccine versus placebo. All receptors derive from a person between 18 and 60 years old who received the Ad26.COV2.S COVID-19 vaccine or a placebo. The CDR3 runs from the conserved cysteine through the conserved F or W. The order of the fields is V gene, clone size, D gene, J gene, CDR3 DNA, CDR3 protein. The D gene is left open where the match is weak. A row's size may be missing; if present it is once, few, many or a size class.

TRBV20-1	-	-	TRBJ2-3	TGCAGTGTTGAGGGAGGAGATACGCAGTATTTT	CSVEGGDTQYF
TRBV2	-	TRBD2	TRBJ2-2	TGTGCCAGCAGTGTAACTAGCGGGAGAAACACCGGGGAGCTGTTTTTT	CASSVTSGRNTGELFF
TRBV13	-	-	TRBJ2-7	TGTGCCAGCGTGGGCAGGATTTACGAGCAGTACTTC	CASVGRIYEQYF
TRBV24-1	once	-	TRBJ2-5	TGTGCCACCAGTGATGGTCTGGGGTATGAGACCCAGTACTTC	CATSDGLGYETQYF
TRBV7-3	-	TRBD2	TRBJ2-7	TGTGCCAGCAGCTTACTAGCGGGAGCCTACGAGCAGTACTTC	CASSLLAGAYEQYF
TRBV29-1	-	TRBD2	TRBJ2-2	TGCAGCGTTGGGACTAGCCAAAACACCGGGGAGCTGTTTTTT	CSVGTSQNTGELFF
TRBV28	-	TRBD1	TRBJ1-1	TGTGCCAGCAGTTCCCAATTACAGGGGGTGGACACTGAAGCTTTCTTT	CASSSQLQGVDTEAFF
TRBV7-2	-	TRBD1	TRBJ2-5	TGTGCCAGCAGCTTAGCCAGGGGGCGGGAGACCCAGTACTTC	CASSLARGRETQYF
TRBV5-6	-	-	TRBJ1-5	TGTGCCAGCAGCTTGATGGTGGGAGCTAGGGGCAATCAGCCCCAGCATTTT	CASSLMVGARGNQPQHF
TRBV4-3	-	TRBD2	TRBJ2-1	TGCGCCAGCAGCCCGATGCCAGCGGGAGATCATGAGCAGTTCTTC	CASSPMPAGDHEQFF
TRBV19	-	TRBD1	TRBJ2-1	TGTGCCAGTAGTAGGATCGGGACAGGAGGTAGAGATGAGCAGTTCTTC	CASSRIGTGGRDEQFF
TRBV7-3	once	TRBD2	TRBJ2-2	TGTGCCAGCAGCTTAACCCCGACTAGCGGGAGGACCGGGGAGCTGTTTTTT	CASSLTPTSGRTGELFF
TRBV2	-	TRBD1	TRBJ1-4	TGTGCCAGCAGTAGGTGGGGACAGGGGGAAAAACTGTTTTTT	CASSRWGQGEKLFF
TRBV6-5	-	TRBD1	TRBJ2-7	TGTGCCAGCAGGATGACAGGGGGGTCCTACGAGCAGTACTTC	CASRMTGGSYEQYF
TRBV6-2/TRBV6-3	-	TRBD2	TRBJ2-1	TGTGCCAGCAGTATCCGACTAGCGTGGATCAATGAGCAGTTCTTC	CASSIRLAWINEQFF
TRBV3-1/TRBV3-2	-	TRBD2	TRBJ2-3	TGTGCCAGCAGCCAAGATCCAGCGGGGGGCACAGATACGCAGTATTTT	CASSQDPAGGTDTQYF
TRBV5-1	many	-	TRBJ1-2	TGCGCCAGCAGCTGGGGGACCCCGCGGGATGGCTACACCTTC	CASSWGTPRDGYTF
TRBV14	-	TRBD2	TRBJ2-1	TGTGCCAGCAGCCCCCTTCAGCGGGGCTCCTACAATGAGCAGTTCTTC	CASSPLQRGSYNEQFF
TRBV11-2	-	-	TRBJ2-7	TGTGCCAGCAGCTTCCACGAGCAGTACTTC	CASSFHEQYF
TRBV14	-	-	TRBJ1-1	TGTGCCAGCACCCGGAACAGGGCAAACACTGAAGCTTTCTTT	CASTRNRANTEAFF
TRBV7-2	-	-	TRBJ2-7	TGTGCCAGCAGCTTAGAGTTTGGAGGGACCTACGAGCAGTACTTC	CASSLEFGGTYEQYF
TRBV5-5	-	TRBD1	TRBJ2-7	TGTGCCAGCAGCCCTGATACCGGGACAGGCCCATACGAGCAGTACTTC	CASSPDTGTGPYEQYF
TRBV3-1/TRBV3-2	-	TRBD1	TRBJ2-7	TGTGCCAGCAGCCAAGGGCCAGGGGGAGTTCTCTACGAGCAGTACTTC	CASSQGPGGVLYEQYF
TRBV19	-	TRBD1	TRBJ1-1	TGTGCCAGTAGGCCAGGGGGCGGTCTAACTGAAGCTTTCTTT	CASRPGGGLTEAFF
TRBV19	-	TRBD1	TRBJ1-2	TGTGCCAGTAGTATCCCCGGGACAGGGGTTGGCTACACCTTC	CASSIPGTGVGYTF
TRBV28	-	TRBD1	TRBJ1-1	TGTGCCAGCAGACTATCGACAGGGAAGGACACTGAAGCTTTCTTT	CASRLSTGKDTEAFF
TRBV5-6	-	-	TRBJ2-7	TGTGCCAGCAGCTTCCTCTACGAGCAGTACTTC	CASSFLYEQYF
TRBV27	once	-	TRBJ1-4	TGTGCCAGCAGCCCCGCGACAGTTAATGAAAAACTGTTTTTT	CASSPATVNEKLFF
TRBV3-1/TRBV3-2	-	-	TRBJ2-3	TGTGCCAGCAGCCAAGAGGTCCCGCGAACAACAGATACGCAGTATTTT	CASSQEVPRTTDTQYF
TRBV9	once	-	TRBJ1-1	TGTGCCAGCAGCGACAGGCCGGAGAACACTGAAGCTTTCTTT	CASSDRPENTEAFF
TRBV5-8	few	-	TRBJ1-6	TGTGCCAGCAGCCAGTTACCACCGAGCTCCTATAATTCACCCCTCCACTTT	CASSQLPPSSYNSPLHF
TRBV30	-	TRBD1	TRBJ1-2	TGTGCCTGGAGTAACTTAGACAGGGTAGCAGGGGTAATTGGCTACACCTTC	CAWSNLDRVAGVIGYTF
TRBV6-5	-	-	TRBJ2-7	TGTGCCACCGGGGCACCCTCCTACGAGCAGTACTTC	CATGAPSYEQYF
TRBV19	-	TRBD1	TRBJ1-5	TGTGCCAGTAGACCCAGGGGGCTTAGCAATCAGCCCCAGCATTTT	CASRPRGLSNQPQHF
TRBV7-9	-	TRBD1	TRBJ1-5	TGTGCCAGCAGCTGGACAGGGAGTAGCAATCAGCCCCAGCATTTT	CASSWTGSSNQPQHF
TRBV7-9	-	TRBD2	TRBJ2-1	TGTGCCAGCAGCCCCACTAGCGGAGCCTACAATGAGCAGTTCTTC	CASSPTSGAYNEQFF
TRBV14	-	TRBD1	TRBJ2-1	TGTGCCAGCAGCCGCGGGACAGGGATCAATGAGCAGTTCTTC	CASSRGTGINEQFF
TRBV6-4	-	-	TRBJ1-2	TGTGCCAGCAGGCAAACTGGGGGGAATGGCTACACCTTC	CASRQTGGNGYTF
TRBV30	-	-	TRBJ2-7	TGTGCCTGGAAAGACAGTAGCGAGCAGTACTTC	CAWKDSSEQYF
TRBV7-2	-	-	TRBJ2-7	TGTGCCAGCAGCTTAAATGGGGGTACCTACGAGCAGTACTTC	CASSLNGGTYEQYF
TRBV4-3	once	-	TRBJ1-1	TGCGCCAGCAGCCAAGTTGGGGGGGCTGAAGCTTTCTTT	CASSQVGGAEAFF
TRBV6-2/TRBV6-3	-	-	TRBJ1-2	TGTGCCAGCAGTTACGGGGGTAATGGCTACACCTTC	CASSYGGNGYTF
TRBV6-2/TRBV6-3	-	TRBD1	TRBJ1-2	TGTGCCAGCAGTTACGCCTGGGACAGTGCAGGCTACACCTTC	CASSYAWDSAGYTF
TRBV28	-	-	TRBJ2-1	TGTGCCAGCAGTATGGACAGCTCCTACAATGAGCAGTTCTTC	CASSMDSSYNEQFF
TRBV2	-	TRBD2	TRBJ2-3	TGTGCCAGCTACCCCGGGACTAGCCAAGATACGCAGTATTTT	CASYPGTSQDTQYF
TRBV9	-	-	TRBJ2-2	TGTGCCAGCAGCGTAGCCCTGAACACCGGGGAGCTGTTTTTT	CASSVALNTGELFF
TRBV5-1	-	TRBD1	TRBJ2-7	TGCGCCAGCAGCTTGGGGACAGGAATAACCTACGAGCAGTACTTC	CASSLGTGITYEQYF
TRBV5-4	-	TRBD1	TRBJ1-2	TGTGCCAGCAGCTTGAACAGGGGGCCTTATGGCTACACCTTC	CASSLNRGPYGYTF
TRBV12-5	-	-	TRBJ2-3	TGTGCTAGTGGTAAACCGACCGCAGATACGCAGTATTTT	CASGKPTADTQYF
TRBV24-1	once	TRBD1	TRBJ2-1	TGTGCCACCAGTGATCGGACAGGGGGTTTTAATGAGCAGTTCTTC	CATSDRTGGFNEQFF
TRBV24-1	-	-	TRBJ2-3	TGTGCCACCAGTGGGGGGATTCGTGATACGCAGTATTTT	CATSGGIRDTQYF
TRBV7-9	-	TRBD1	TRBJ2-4	TGTGCCAGCAGCTCCTGGACAGGGGGCCCCGGGCACATTCAGTACTTC	CASSSWTGGPGHIQYF